This T cell receptor (beta chain) was documented in a study of CD8+CD57+ T cells in acquired aplastic anemia. Individuals selected for sequencing had exhibited CD8+CD57+ cell expansion on flow cytometry. The enrolled patients all had severe acquired aplastic anemia. This clonotype was found many times. Germline CDR1 reads SGHVS; CDR2 reads FNYEAQ. Trimming took off 1 base at V and 8 bases at J, with 6 bases between the two ends. This CDR3 has 12 residues. Genomic DNA acted as the template from which TCR beta VDJ combination and CDR3 sequence profiling were carried out. One entry per CDR3 protein results from TCRdb running MiXCR on the reads. This table has 120,000 or so distinct CDR3 sequences, roughly 40% appearing once.

Sequenced: sorted CD4+, CD8+, or CD8+CD57+ T cells (not recorded which) from PBMCs. The V and J genes are TRBV7-6 and TRBJ2-1; D uncertain. This receptor was obtained from a human donor with aplastic anemia. The CDR3 nucleotides are TGTGCCAGCAGCTTAGAGGGCTATGAGCAGTTCTTC. It specifies CASSLEGYEQFF.